This T cell receptor beta chain was obtained from a study of blood T cell repertoires in COVID-19 (dated by TCRdb to between 2020 and 2021). Notes on the research overall: The collaborator samples originated in the United States, Italy and Spain and spanned the acute and convalescent phases of COVID-19. The prospective study material was composed of cDNA or gDNA derived from T cells, B-cell-depleted T cells, or PBMCs. Deeply sampled blood TCRbeta repertoires from subjects exposed to, actively infected with, or recovered from COVID-19 were included in the dataset. A freely available public database, intended as a resource for researchers studying the immune response to SARS-CoV-2, is where the repertoires were released. The samples were drawn from the first 160 participants of the ongoing ImmuneRACE study and from more than 1,000 subjects provided by 6 global collaborators. Sample metadata almost always included a de-identified subject ID, COVID-19 status, age in years and sex. Where available, HLA class I and class II types were taken from metadata supplied by the sample provider and were not determined by assay-based typing. General study outcomes and caveats: The amount of clinical and demographic metadata varied by source and participant and was provided uncurated.

CDR3 length: 15 amino acids, cysteine to phenylalanine. The entry retains the CDR3 DNA only, 45 bases that are in frame from base 1. Reading the germline V gene gives CDR1 SGHRS and CDR2 YFSETQ. Unmatched junction bases come to 3, with V trimmed by 3 bases and J by 2 bases. As for this clone: The antigen it binds to is not known. No base quality information exists; no much larger clone differs at one position.

TCRbeta CDR3 regions were amplified from genomic DNA using the immunoSEQ Assay, a bias-controlled multiplex PCR. The original pipeline was this. The number of nucleated cells in each sample was estimated by amplification of reference gene primers within the assay. To quantify the absolute abundance of each unique TCRbeta CDR3 rearrangement, sequence reads were collapsed and filtered. For each sample, productive Simpson clonality was calculated as the square root of Simpson's diversity index over productive rearrangements. Imported from immuneACCESS, the table was reduced by TCRdb to in-frame sequences with V and J called. These copies leave out some clones; in studies compared against another copy, an unresolved V gene accounts for under half, and the cause of the remainder is not known. That table furnishes V, J and clone size, whereas the DNA furnished D and trimming. Counted in this sample were about 58,000 clones; more than 70% of them appeared once. 20% to 25% of the sample comes from the top ten.

Collaborating institutions collected whole blood in K2EDTA tubes following their own protocols. Collaborator samples were shipped for TCRbeta analysis as frozen whole blood, isolated PBMCs, or DNA extracted from either sample type. Sample: peripheral blood. The clonotype comes from a woman in her forties or fifties with active or convalescent COVID-19. The chain employs TRBV5-1 and TRBJ1-5, and 9 junctional nucleotides match TRBD1. The CDR3 region reads CASSWTGDGNQPQHF. The DNA sequence reads TGCGCCAGCAGCTGGACAGGGGACGGCAATCAGCCCCAGCATTTT.